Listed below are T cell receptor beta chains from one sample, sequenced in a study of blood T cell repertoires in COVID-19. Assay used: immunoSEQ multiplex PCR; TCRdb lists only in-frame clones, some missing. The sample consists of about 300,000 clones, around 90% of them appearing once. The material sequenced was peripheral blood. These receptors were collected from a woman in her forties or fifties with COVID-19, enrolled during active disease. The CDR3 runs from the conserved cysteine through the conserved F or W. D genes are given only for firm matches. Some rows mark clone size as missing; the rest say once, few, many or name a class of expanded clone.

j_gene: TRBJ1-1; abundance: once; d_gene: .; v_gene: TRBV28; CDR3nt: TGTGCCAGCAGTTTTATCGAGAGGAACACTGAAGCTTTCTTT; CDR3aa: CASSFIERNTEAFF
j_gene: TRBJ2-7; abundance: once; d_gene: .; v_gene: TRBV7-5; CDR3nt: TGTGCCAGAAGCTTATTATCCTACGAGCAGTACTTC; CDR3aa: CARSLLSYEQYF
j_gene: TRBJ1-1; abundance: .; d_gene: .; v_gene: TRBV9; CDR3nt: TGTGCCAGCAGCATCGGGGCTGAAGCTTTCTTT; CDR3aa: CASSIGAEAFF
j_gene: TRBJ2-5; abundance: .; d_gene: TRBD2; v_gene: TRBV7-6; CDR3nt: TGTGCCAGCAGCTTAGGTGCGGGAGGGCAAGAGACCCAGTACTTC; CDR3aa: CASSLGAGGQETQYF
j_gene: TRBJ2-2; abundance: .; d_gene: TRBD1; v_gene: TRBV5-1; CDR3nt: TGCGCCAGCAGCTCAGGGGGCACCGGGGAGCTGTTTTTT; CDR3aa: CASSSGGTGELFF
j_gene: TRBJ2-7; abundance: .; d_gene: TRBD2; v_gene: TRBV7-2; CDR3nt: TGTGCCAGCAGCTCAAGACTAGCGGGAGGGCCGCGGAACGAGCAGTACTTC; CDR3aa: CASSSRLAGGPRNEQYF
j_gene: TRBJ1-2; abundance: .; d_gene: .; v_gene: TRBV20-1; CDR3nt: TGCAGTGCTAGCCGGTATGAGGGCTACACCTTC; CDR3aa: CSASRYEGYTF
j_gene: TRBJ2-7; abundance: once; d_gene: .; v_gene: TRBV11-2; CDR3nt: TGTGCCAGCAGCTTAATAAATCGGTTGGGCATAAACCCCTACGAGCAGTACTTC; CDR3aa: CASSLINRLGINPYEQYF
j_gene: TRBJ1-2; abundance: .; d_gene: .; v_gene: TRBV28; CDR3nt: TGTGCCAGCAGTATTAAAATCTATGGCTACACCTTC; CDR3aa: CASSIKIYGYTF
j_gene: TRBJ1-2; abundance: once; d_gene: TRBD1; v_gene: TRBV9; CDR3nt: TGTGCCAGCAGCGTACGGACAGGGCGCTATGGCTACACCTTC; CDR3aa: CASSVRTGRYGYTF
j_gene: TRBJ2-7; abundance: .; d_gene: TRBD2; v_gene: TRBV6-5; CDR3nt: TGTGCCAGCAGTTGGGGCGGGAGCCTTTACTTC; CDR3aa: CASSWGGSLYF
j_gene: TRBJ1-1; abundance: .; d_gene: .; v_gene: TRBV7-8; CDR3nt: TGTGCCAGCACCCCCGCGACCGACACATCCAGGATCATTAAAGCTTTCTTT; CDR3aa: CASTPATDTSRIIKAFF
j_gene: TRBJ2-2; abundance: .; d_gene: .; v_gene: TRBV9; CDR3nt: TGTGCCAGCAGCCCCTTCGGGTCGGACACCGGGGAGCTGTTTTTT; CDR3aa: CASSPFGSDTGELFF
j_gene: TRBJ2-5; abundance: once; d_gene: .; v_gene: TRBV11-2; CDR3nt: TGTGCCAGCAGCTTAACCCTAACCCAAGAGACCCAGTACTTC; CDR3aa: CASSLTLTQETQYF
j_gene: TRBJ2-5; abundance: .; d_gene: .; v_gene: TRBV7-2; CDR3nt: TGTGCCAGCAGCTCCACCACTAGAGGGGAGACCCAGTACTTC; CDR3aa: CASSSTTRGETQYF
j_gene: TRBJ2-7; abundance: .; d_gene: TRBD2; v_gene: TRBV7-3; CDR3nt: TGTGCCAGCAGCTTACAAGCGGGAGGGACCTACGAGCAGTACTTC; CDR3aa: CASSLQAGGTYEQYF
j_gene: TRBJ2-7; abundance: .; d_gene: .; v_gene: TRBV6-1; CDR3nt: TGTGCCAGCAGAGAACCATTAACAGGGAGGGAGAAGCAGCAGTACTTC; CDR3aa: CASREPLTGREKQQYF
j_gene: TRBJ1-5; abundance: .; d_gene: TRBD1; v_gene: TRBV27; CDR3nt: TGTGCCAGCAGTAGGGACAGGGATAGTCAGCCCCAGCATTTT; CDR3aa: CASSRDRDSQPQHF
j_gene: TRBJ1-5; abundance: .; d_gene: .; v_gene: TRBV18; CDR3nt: TGTGCCAGCTCACCATATTCCCTTACGTGGAGGGGCAATCAGCCCCAGCATTTT; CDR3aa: CASSPYSLTWRGNQPQHF
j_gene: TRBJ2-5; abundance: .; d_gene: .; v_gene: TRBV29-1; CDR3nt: TGCAGCGGAACGGAGGGCGGGGAGACCCAGTACTTC; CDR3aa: CSGTEGGETQYF
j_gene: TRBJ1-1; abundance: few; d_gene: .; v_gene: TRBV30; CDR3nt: TGTGCCTGCCAAGGGAGTAAGGGATCGGGAGCTTTCTTT; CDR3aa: CACQGSKGSGAFF
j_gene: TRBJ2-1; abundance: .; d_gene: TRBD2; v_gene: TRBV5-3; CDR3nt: TGTGCCAGAAGCTTCTGCTTGGGACTAGCGGGAGTGTCGAATGAGCAGTTCTTC; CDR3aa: CARSFCLGLAGVSNEQFF
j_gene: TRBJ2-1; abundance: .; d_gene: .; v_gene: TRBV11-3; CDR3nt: TGTGCCAGCAGCCCAGGGCTGTCTCCGAATGAGCAGTTCTTC; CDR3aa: CASSPGLSPNEQFF
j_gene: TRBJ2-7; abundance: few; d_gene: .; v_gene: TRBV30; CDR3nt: TGTGCCTGGAGTGTCGTAGCGTCGGGCGAGCAGTACTTC; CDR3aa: CAWSVVASGEQYF
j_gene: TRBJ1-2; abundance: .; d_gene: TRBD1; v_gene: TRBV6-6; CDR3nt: TGTGCCAGCAGCAGGGGGCAAGGCTATGGCTACACCTTC; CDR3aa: CASSRGQGYGYTF
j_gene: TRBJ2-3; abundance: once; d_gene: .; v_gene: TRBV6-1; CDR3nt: TGTGCCAGCAGTGAAGGGACAGTTACGAGCACAGATACGCAGTATTTT; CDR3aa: CASSEGTVTSTDTQYF
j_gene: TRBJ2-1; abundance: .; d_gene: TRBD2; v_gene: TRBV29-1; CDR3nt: TGCAGCGTTGAAAATTACGGGCTAGCGGGAGAAAATGAGCAGTTCTTC; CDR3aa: CSVENYGLAGENEQFF
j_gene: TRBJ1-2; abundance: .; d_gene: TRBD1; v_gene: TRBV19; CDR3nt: TGTGCCAGTAGTACGCCCTGGGACAGGGGACGATCAGATGGCTACACCTTC; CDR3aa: CASSTPWDRGRSDGYTF
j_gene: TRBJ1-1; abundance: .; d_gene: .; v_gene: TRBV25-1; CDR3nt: TGTGCCAGCAGTGTCCTCCACAGGGATGAAGCTTTCTTT; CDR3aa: CASSVLHRDEAFF
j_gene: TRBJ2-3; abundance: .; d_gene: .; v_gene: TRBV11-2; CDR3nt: TGTGCCAGCAGCTTCACGGGGGGCGCCTCTAGCACAGATACGCAGTATTTT; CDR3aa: CASSFTGGASSTDTQYF
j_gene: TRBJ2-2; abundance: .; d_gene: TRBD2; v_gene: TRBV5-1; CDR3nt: TGCGCCAGCAGCCTACTAGCGGGAGATGGCACCGGGGAGCTGTTTTTT; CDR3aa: CASSLLAGDGTGELFF
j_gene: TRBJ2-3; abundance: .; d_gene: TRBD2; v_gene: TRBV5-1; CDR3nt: TGCGCCAGCAGTGGGACTAGCGGGGTCAGCACAGATACGCAGTATTTT; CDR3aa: CASSGTSGVSTDTQYF
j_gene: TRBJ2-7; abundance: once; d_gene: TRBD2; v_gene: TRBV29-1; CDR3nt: TGCAGCGTTGAAGGACTAGCGGGGAACCCCTCCTACGAGCAGTACTTC; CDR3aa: CSVEGLAGNPSYEQYF
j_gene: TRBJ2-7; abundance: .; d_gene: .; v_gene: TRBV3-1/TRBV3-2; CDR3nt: TGTGCCAGCAGCCATTCCCCCCTAGGTGTTAGCGCGTTCTCCTACGAGCAGTACTTC; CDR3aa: CASSHSPLGVSAFSYEQYF
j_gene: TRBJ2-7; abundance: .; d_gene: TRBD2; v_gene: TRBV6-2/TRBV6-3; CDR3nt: TGTGCCAGCAGTATCCCCCCGACTAGCGGGAGCCGGGACGAGCAGTACTTC; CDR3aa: CASSIPPTSGSRDEQYF
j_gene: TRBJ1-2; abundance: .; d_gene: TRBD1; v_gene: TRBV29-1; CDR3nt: TGCAGCGTGCCCACAGGGGGGGGAAACTATGGCTACACCTTC; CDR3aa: CSVPTGGGNYGYTF
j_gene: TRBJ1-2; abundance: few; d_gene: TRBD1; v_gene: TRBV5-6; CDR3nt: TGTGCCAGCAGCTCGGGGGACAGGTCGTACTATGGCTACACCTTC; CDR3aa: CASSSGDRSYYGYTF
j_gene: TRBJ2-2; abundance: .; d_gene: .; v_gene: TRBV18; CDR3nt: TGTGCCAGCTCACCGCAGGCAAATTACAACACCGGGGAGCTGTTTTTT; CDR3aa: CASSPQANYNTGELFF
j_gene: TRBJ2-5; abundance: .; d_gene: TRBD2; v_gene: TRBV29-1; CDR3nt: TGCAGCGCCGGGAGGCTAGCGGGAGGGCCGGGGGAGACCCAGTACTTC; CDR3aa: CSAGRLAGGPGETQYF
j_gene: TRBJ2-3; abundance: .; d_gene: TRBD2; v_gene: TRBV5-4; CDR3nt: TGTGCCAGCAGCGCCGCCGGGACTAGCGGGAGAAGCCGGGGAGATACGCAGTATTTT; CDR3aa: CASSAAGTSGRSRGDTQYF
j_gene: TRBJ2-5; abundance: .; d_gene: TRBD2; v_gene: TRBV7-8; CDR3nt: TGTGCCAGCAGCTCTTTAGCGGGAGAGGTACAAGAGACCCAGTACTTC; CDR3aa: CASSSLAGEVQETQYF
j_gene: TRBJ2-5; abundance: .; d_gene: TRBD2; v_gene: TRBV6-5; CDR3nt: TGTGCCAGCACCGATAGCGGGACGGAGACCCAGTACTTC; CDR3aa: CASTDSGTETQYF
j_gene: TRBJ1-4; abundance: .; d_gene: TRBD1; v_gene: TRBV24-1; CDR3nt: TGTGCCACCTCGGACAGGGTGCATGAAAAACTGTTTTTT; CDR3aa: CATSDRVHEKLFF
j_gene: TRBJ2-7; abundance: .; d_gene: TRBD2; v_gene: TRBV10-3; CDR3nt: TGTGCCATCAGTGAGTCGGGACTAGCGGGATATAAGGCCTACGAGCAGTACTTC; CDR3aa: CAISESGLAGYKAYEQYF
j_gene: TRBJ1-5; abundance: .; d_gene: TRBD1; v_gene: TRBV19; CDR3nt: TGTGCCAGTAGTCCCCGGACAGGGGAACCGGGTCAGCCCCAGCATTTT; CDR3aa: CASSPRTGEPGQPQHF
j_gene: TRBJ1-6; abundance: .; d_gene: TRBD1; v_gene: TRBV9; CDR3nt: TGTGCCAGCAGCGAAAATTGGGACAGTACGCCCCTCCACTTT; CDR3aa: CASSENWDSTPLHF
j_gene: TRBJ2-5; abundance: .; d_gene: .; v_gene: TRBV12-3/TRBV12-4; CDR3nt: TGTGCCAGCAGTTTATTTACTGAAGAGACCCAGTACTTC; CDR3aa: CASSLFTEETQYF
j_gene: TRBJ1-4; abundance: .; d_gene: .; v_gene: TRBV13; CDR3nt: TGTGCCAGCAGCACCACAGGGATTAATGAAAAACTGTTTTTT; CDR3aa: CASSTTGINEKLFF
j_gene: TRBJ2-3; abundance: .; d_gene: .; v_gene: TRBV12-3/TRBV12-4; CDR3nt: TGTGCCAGCAGGCAAGCGGGAGATACGCAGTATTTT; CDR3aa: CASRQAGDTQYF
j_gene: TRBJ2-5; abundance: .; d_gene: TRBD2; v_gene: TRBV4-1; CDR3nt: TGCGCCAGCAGCCTAGCGGGGTACCAAGAGACCCAGTACTTC; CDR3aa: CASSLAGYQETQYF